What follows are 27 T cell receptor beta chains derived from one specimen sequenced in a study of T cells in localized non-small cell lung cancer. The table came from immunoSEQ multiplex PCR; TCRdb's copy has only in-frame clones and leaves some out. The sample holds around 2,000 clones, less than 50% seen once. The source material was lung tumor tissue, sampled before any cancer treatment. All receptors derive from a female donor over 55 with stage I lung adenocarcinoma.

The chain uses TRBV25-1 and TRBJ2-2; D not certain. The CDR3 sequence is 12 residues long. Germline V gene sequence: CDR1 MGHDK, CDR2 SYGVNS. V shed 6 bases and J shed 4 bases, with 6 bases lying between them. The CDR3 region is CASRRSTGELFF. The CDR3 DNA is TGTGCCAGCAGGAGGAGCACCGGGGAGCTGTTTTTT.

The chain joins TRBV15 to TRBJ2-5, with D perhaps matching TRBD2 (5 bases). The V gene lost 1 base and the J gene lost 5 bases, with 14 bases spanning the gap. Per the germline V gene, CDR1 is LNHNV and CDR2 is YYDKDF (reference sequence). The CDR3 consists of 15 residues. CDR3 nucleotide sequence: TGTGCCACCAGCAGAGGAGCGGACGAAGTGGAGACCCAGTACTTC. Protein sequence: CATSRGADEVETQYF. The full variable domain, completed using reference TRBV15 and TRBJ2-5, is DAMVIQNPRYQVTQFGKPVTLSCSQTLNHNVMYWYQQKSSQAPKLLFHYYDKDFNNEADTPDNFQSRRPNTSFCFLDIRSPGLGDTAMYLCATSRGADEVETQYFGPGTRLLVL.

The V gene is TRBV19, the J gene TRBJ2-7, with TRBD1 matching 9 bases. CDR1 and CDR2 (germline): LNHDA, SQIVND (reference sequence). The CDR3 sequence is 15 residues long. V gave up 7 bases and J gave up 4 bases; unmatched junction bases: 11. The CDR3 DNA is TGTGCCAGTAATAAACAGGGGGCTGCACCGTACGAGCAGTACTTC. It translates to CASNKQGAAPYEQYF.

In this sample, this clone is large (0.1 to 1%). The chain recombines TRBV9 with TRBJ1-2, with TRBD1 as a possible D gene (5 bases). There are 14 residues in the CDR3. With 7 bases removed from V and 5 bases from J, the gap between germline ends came to 18 bases. CDR1 and CDR2 (germline): SGDLS, YYNGEE. CDR3 DNA sequence: TGTGCCAGCGGTCTCGGGGACCTCCTTTATGGCTACACCTTC. As protein: CASGLGDLLYGYTF. The whole variable domain, filled in from reference TRBV9 and TRBJ1-2, reads DSGVTQTPKHLITATGQRVTLRCSPRSGDLSVYWYQQSLDQGLQFLIQYYNGEERAKGNILERFSAQQFPDLHSELNLSSLELGDSALYFCASGLGDLLYGYTFGSGTRLTVV.

The chain combines TRBV18 with TRBJ2-5, with 7 bases lining up with TRBD2. Germline assignment: CDR1 KGHSH and CDR2 LQKENI. With V trimmed by 4 bases and J by 5 bases, 10 bases remained unmatched. The CDR3 consists of 15 residues. As DNA, the CDR3 is TGTGCCAGCTCACAGTTGTACAGCGGGGATGAGACCCAGTACTTC. Its translation: CASSQLYSGDETQYF. The complete variable domain, with remaining parts taken from reference TRBV18 and TRBJ2-5, reads NAGVMQNPRHLVRRRGQEARLRCSPMKGHSHVYWYRQLPEEGLKFMVYLQKENIIDESGMPKERFSAEFPKEGPSILRIQQVVRGDSAAYFCASSQLYSGDETQYFGPGTRLLVL.

This clone occurred a few times. The J gene is TRBJ1-2, the V gene TRBV19; D is possibly TRBD1 (5 bases). The length of the CDR3 is 16 residues. Looked up from germline, CDR1 is LNHDA and CDR2 is SQIVND (reference sequence). Trimming shortened V by 7 bases and J by 1 base, and 19 bases separated the two germline ends. CDR3: CASNQASAGDNYGYTF. The CDR3 nucleotides read TGTGCCAGTAACCAAGCCTCGGCGGGGGATAACTATGGCTACACCTTC.

This clone counts as medium-sized (0.01 to 0.1%). The genes are TRBV6-8 and TRBJ1-5; 8 positions match TRBD1. The germline V gene encodes CDR1 MNHGY and CDR2 SAAAGT. CDR3 length: 14 amino acids. Trimming at V came to 7 bases and at J to 4 bases, leaving 6 bases not matched to a gene. The CDR3 here is CASKLQGENQPQHF. CDR3 nucleotide sequence: TGTGCCAGCAAACTACAGGGGGAAAATCAGCCCCAGCATTTT.

This clone turned up a few times. This rearrangement joins TRBV11-3 to TRBJ1-1; D is uncertain. Trimming removed 5 bases from V and 3 bases from J, with 16 bases in between. The CDR3 runs to 15 residues. Germline CDR1 reads SGHNT; CDR2 reads YENEEA. CDR3 coding DNA: TGTGCCAGCAGCGTTACCCTAGCGGGGTACACTGAAGCTTTCTTT. Amino acid sequence: CASSVTLAGYTEAFF.

CDR3 DNA: TGTGCCAGCAGTTCCTCCACCGGGGTCTATGAGCAGTTCTTC. This encodes CASSSSTGVYEQFF. The V call is TRBV11-3, the J call TRBJ2-1, with D possibly matching TRBD2 (5 bases). CDR3 length: 14 residues. V lost 6 bases and J 8 bases, leaving 17 bases between the germline ends. Germline V CDR1 and CDR2: SGHNT, YENEEA.

This clone was seen a single time. The chain uses TRBV5-1 and TRBJ2-1, with 9 bases aligning to TRBD1. Germline assignment: CDR1 SGHRS and CDR2 YFSETQ. J was trimmed by 7 bases and V by 4 bases; bases with no gene match: 9. CDR3 size: 15 residues. The CDR3 DNA reads TGCGCCAGCAGCCCCCGGACAGGGGAGTATAATGAGCAGTTCTTC. Its translation is CASSPRTGEYNEQFF.

The chain has TRBV19 and TRBJ1-6, with D perhaps matching TRBD1 (5 bases). The CDR3 is 15 residues long. Germline lookup yields CDR1 LNHDA and CDR2 SQIVND (reference sequence). The V end was cut by 0 bases, the J end by 10 bases, with 13 bases between. The CDR3 loop reads CASSIDGRVFSPLHF. The CDR3 nucleotides read TGTGCCAGTAGTATAGACGGCAGGGTATTCTCACCCCTCCACTTT.

This clone is categorized as medium-sized (0.01 to 0.1%). The J gene is TRBJ2-1, the V gene TRBV11-3; the D gene is possibly TRBD1 (6 bases). Trimming cost V 3 bases and J 5 bases, with 11 bases left between them. Germline lookup yields CDR1 SGHNT and CDR2 YENEEA. CDR3 size: 14 residues. CDR3 nucleotide sequence: TGTGCCAGCAGCTTGGGCAGGGGCGACAATGAGCAGTTCTTC. Protein: CASSLGRGDNEQFF.

In this sample, this clone turned up once. The chain is built from TRBV19 and TRBJ2-6; D is perhaps TRBD1 or TRBD2 (6 bases each). Trimming shortened V by 6 bases and J by 4 bases, and 13 bases separated the two germline ends. The CDR3 sequence is 15 residues long. Germline CDR1 LNHDA, CDR2 SQIVND (reference sequence). The CDR3 sequence is CASSSGAGGANVLTF. The CDR3, as DNA: TGTGCCAGTAGCTCGGGGGCGGGCGGGGCCAACGTCCTGACTTTC.

There are a few counts of this clone. This sequence joins TRBV11-3 and TRBJ1-4; TRBD1 agrees at 10 bases. The V gene end was trimmed by 3 bases and the J gene end by 7 bases; junction bases not matched to a gene: 11. Germline lookup yields CDR1 SGHNT and CDR2 YENEEA. The CDR3 is 17 amino acids. The DNA of the CDR3 is TGTGCCAGCAGCTTGGGCAGGGACAGGGGCGGACTTGAAAAACTGTTTTTT. The encoded protein is CASSLGRDRGGLEKLFF.

This clone was detected only a few times. V usage is TRBV4-1 and J usage is TRBJ2-2; D not certain. The germline gives CDR1 MGHRA, CDR2 YSYEKL. The CDR3 consists of 15 residues. Trimming left V 1 base short and J 0 bases short, with 6 bases between. The chain's CDR3 is CASSQADSNTGELFF. The DNA of the CDR3 is TGCGCCAGCAGCCAAGCTGACTCGAACACCGGGGAGCTGTTTTTT.

V usage is TRBV15 and J usage is TRBJ2-7, with 9 nucleotides matching TRBD1. The CDR3 extends over 15 amino acids. V dropped 5 bases and J dropped 3; count of bases not matched to a gene: 8. CDR1 LNHNV and CDR2 YYDKDF come from the germline V gene (reference sequence). CDR3 DNA: TGTGCCACCAGCTCAGGGGGGACAGGGAGCTACGAGCAGTACTTC. The encoded protein is CATSSGGTGSYEQYF.

This clone is labeled medium-sized. The chain is built from TRBV11-3 and TRBJ1-1, with D uncertain. V lost 4 bases to trimming and J lost 4 bases, with 16 bases between them. This CDR3 comprises 15 residues. CDR1 is SGHNT, CDR2 YENEEA, per germline. This CDR3 reads CASSSQGRSATEAFF. The DNA of the CDR3 is TGTGCCAGCAGCTCCCAAGGGAGATCGGCCACTGAAGCTTTCTTT.

The V call is TRBV12-5, the J call TRBJ1-1; D gene unclear. The CDR3 is 13 amino acids. V lost 3 bases, J lost 1 base, and 6 bases lay in between. Germline lookup yields CDR1 LGHNT and CDR2 FRNRAP. The CDR3 bases are TGTGCTAGTGGTTTTCAGGAGAACACTGAAGCTTTCTTT. As protein: CASGFQENTEAFF.

In DNA form, the CDR3 reads TGTGCCAGCTCACCGTTGATAGAACTGAACACTGAAGCTTTCTTT. Translated, it gives CASSPLIELNTEAFF. The J gene is TRBJ1-1, the V gene TRBV18, with D uncertain. The CDR3 is 15 residues long. Germline loops: CDR1 KGHSH, CDR2 LQKENI. Trimming pared 3 bases from V and 0 bases from J, leaving 11 bases between.

The chain is built from TRBV9 and TRBJ1-6; 10 positions match TRBD1. Germline-derived CDR1 and CDR2 are SGDLS and YYNGEE. The CDR3 covers 16 residues. Losses at the gene ends were 0 bases for V and 7 bases for J; bases not matched to a gene: 4. CDR3 region: CASSVDEGQGNSPLHF. In DNA, the CDR3 is TGTGCCAGCAGCGTAGACGAGGGACAGGGGAATTCACCCCTCCACTTT.

This clone was observed a few times. This chain uses TRBV11-3 with TRBJ2-3; 9 bases align to TRBD2. This CDR3 region has 18 residues. V lost 4 bases, J lost 2 bases, and 13 bases stayed unmatched. Germline lookup yields CDR1 SGHNT and CDR2 YENEEA. The CDR3 nucleotides are TGTGCCAGCAGCTATAATGGGGCGGGGGGGCCCCCCACAGATACGCAGTATTTT. The encoded protein is CASSYNGAGGPPTDTQYF.

The count of this clone is one. J is TRBJ2-5 and V is TRBV18; D is uncertain. The germline gives CDR1 KGHSH, CDR2 LQKENI. This CDR3 has 12 residues. V was trimmed by 3 bases and J by 4 bases, leaving 6 bases between them. Here the CDR3 DNA reads TGTGCCAGCTCACCCTCGGGAGAGACCCAGTACTTC. Protein sequence: CASSPSGETQYF.

This clone showed up just a few times. The chain uses TRBV9 and TRBJ2-3; D is uncertain. Trimming stripped 4 bases from V and 1 base from J, with 7 bases between. Per germline, CDR1 SGDLS and CDR2 YYNGEE. The CDR3 spans 13 residues. In DNA form, the CDR3 reads TGTGCCAGCAGCCTCTCACGCACAGATACGCAGTATTTT. This codes for CASSLSRTDTQYF.

The rearrangement uses TRBV9 and TRBJ2-5; 10 bases line up with TRBD2. Germline CDR1 reads SGDLS; CDR2 reads YYNGEE. V lost 5 bases to trimming and J lost 4 bases; unmatched junction nucleotides: 11. The CDR3 extends over 16 amino acids. CDR3 sequence (DNA): TGTGCCAGCAGTGAAAAGGGACTAGCGCTTCGAGAGACCCAGTACTTC. It is translated as CASSEKGLALRETQYF.

This chain links TRBV29-1 with TRBJ1-2; TRBD1 is a possible D gene (5 bases). CDR1 SQVTM and CDR2 ANQGSEA come from the germline V gene. Trimming took off 3 bases at V and 4 bases at J, with 15 bases between the two ends. This CDR3 has 14 residues. CDR3 in amino acids: CSVDDSQGGYGYTF. CDR3 DNA: TGCAGCGTTGATGACAGCCAAGGTGGCTATGGCTACACCTTC. Full variable domain (missing parts from reference TRBV29-1 and TRBJ1-2): SAVISQKPSRDICQRGTSLTIQCQVDSQVTMMFWYRQQPGQSLTLIATANQGSEATYESGFVIDKFPISRPNLTFSTLTVSNMSPEDSSIYLCSVDDSQGGYGYTFGSGTRLTVV.

The rearrangement uses TRBV19 and TRBJ1-4; D perhaps matches TRBD1 (6 bases). The CDR3 covers 16 residues. Germline V gene sequence: CDR1 LNHDA, CDR2 SQIVND (reference sequence). Trimming cost V 7 bases and J 2 bases, with 17 bases left between them. CDR3 residues: CASNTRWGATNEKLFF. CDR3 nucleotides: TGTGCCAGTAACACTAGATGGGGGGCTACTAATGAAAAACTGTTTTTT.

A few counts support this clone. Other nucleotide sequences in the sample specify the same CDR3. The V call is TRBV6-8, the J call TRBJ1-1; D is unclear. The CDR3 spans 12 residues. Trimming shortened V by 0 bases and J by 6 bases, and 5 bases separated the two germline ends. Germline CDR1 and CDR2: MNHGY and SAAAGT. The CDR3 reads CASSYSGSEAFF. Here the CDR3 DNA reads TGTGCCAGCAGTTACTCAGGCTCTGAAGCTTTCTTT.